Below, 30 T cell receptor beta chains from the same sample are listed, as sequenced in a study of identical twins (dated by TCRdb to the mid-2010s). Library generation was performed with 5' RACE. TCRdb lists the instrument as Illumina HiSeq 2000. TCRdb trimmed public reads at Q25 via fastp, called clones via MiXCR and kept in-frame beta chains. Every entry covers one CDR3 protein and lists the most common genes and DNA from its rows. This sample lists approximately 890,000 distinct CDR3 sequences; more than 9% were detected once. Of the sample, around 1.6% falls within the top ten clones. The data were also submitted as part of a second study, on yellow fever vaccine responses in identical twins.

The sample consisted of PBMCs. These receptors all stem from a woman between 18 and 29 years old in good health.

The chain joins TRBV5-1 to TRBJ2-5; D is perhaps TRBD2 (5 bases). Between the trimmed V and J ends, which lost 4 bases and 5 bases, there was a span of 15 bases. Per the germline V gene, CDR1 is SGHRS and CDR2 is YFSETQ. This CDR3 spans 14 amino acids. The CDR3 region is CASSTGGAQETQYF. The DNA of the CDR3 is TGCGCCAGCAGCACCGGAGGAGCTCAGGAGACCCAGTACTTC.

V gene TRBV7-9 combines with J gene TRBJ1-6; 8 nucleotides agree with TRBD1. V trimming: 4 bases; J trimming: 7 bases; junction bases outside the gene matches: 6. This CDR3 is built from 15 residues. Per the germline V gene, CDR1 is SEHNR and CDR2 is FQNEAQ (reference sequence). CDR3 DNA: TGTGCCAGCAGCTCGGACAGGGCCCTGAATTCACCCCTCCACTTT. Residues: CASSSDRALNSPLHF.

This clonotype was observed a few times. In DNA, the CDR3 is TGTGCCAGCAGTGACGGTTGGGGGTCCCCACCGTACAATGAGCAGTTCTTC. Translation gives CASSDGWGSPPYNEQFF. The J gene is TRBJ2-1, the V gene TRBV6-1; D may match TRBD1 or TRBD2 (5 bases each). The CDR3 is made up of 17 amino acids. CDR1 and CDR2 (germline): MNHNS, SASEGT. V was pared by 3 bases and J by 4 bases, with 19 bases between.

This clonotype has more than one count but fewer than ten. The rearrangement uses TRBV27 and TRBJ2-7, with 7 bases identical to TRBD1. Trimming took 4 bases from V and 4 from J; bases not matched to a gene: 16. CDR1 and CDR2 (germline): MNHEY, SMNVEV (reference sequence). The CDR3 is made up of 17 amino acids. CDR3 nucleotides: TGTGCCAGCAGTTCACTACTAACAGGGGCGTTCATGTACGAGCAGTACTTC. Protein product: CASSSLLTGAFMYEQYF.

In this sample, this clonotype turned up once. The chain has TRBV11-2 and TRBJ2-1; 13 positions match TRBD2. Germline V gene data show CDR1 as SGHAT and CDR2 as FQNNGV. There are 15 residues in the CDR3. V lost 5 bases and J lost 7; bases outside the gene matches: 5. CDR3: CASSQTSGGWNEQFF. The CDR3 DNA follows: TGTGCCAGCAGCCAGACTAGCGGGGGGTGGAATGAGCAGTTCTTC.

This chain connects TRBV20-1 to TRBJ2-1, with 9 bases aligning to TRBD2. V was clipped by 3 bases and J by 6 bases; unmatched bases: 12. Germline loops: CDR1 DFQATT, CDR2 SNEGSKA (reference sequence). This CDR3 has 16 amino acids. The CDR3 sequence is CSARRLAGPFSNEQFF. DNA for the CDR3: TGCAGTGCTAGGCGTCTAGCGGGGCCCTTTTCCAATGAGCAGTTCTTC.

The V call is TRBV20-1, the J call TRBJ2-3; 7 bases line up with TRBD1. Per germline, CDR1 DFQATT and CDR2 SNEGSKA (reference sequence). This CDR3 has 15 residues. V trimming: 4 bases; J trimming: 1 base; junction bases outside the gene matches: 8. The CDR3: CSAILDRARTDTQYF. The CDR3 DNA is TGCAGTGCTATTTTAGACAGGGCTCGCACAGATACGCAGTATTTT.

The chain carries TRBV20-1 and TRBJ2-1, with D perhaps assigned TRBD1 or TRBD2 (5 bases each). The V and J ends lost 4 bases and 7 bases respectively, with 20 bases between them. Per germline, CDR1 DFQATT and CDR2 SNEGSKA (reference sequence). The CDR3 has 15 residues. CDR3 amino acids: CSATVSSGLGNEQFF. CDR3 coding DNA: TGCAGTGCTACCGTGTCGTCGGGGCTCGGGAATGAGCAGTTCTTC.

The chain is built from TRBV5-5 and TRBJ2-3; D may correspond to TRBD1 or TRBD2 (6 bases each). The CDR3 runs 13 residues. Germline assignment: CDR1 SGHKS and CDR2 YYEKEE (reference sequence). As DNA, the CDR3 is TGTGTCTGCTGGGGGGCTAGCACAGATACGCAGTATTTT. It yields the protein CVCWGASTDTQYF.

This clonotype has more than one count but fewer than ten. This chain uses TRBV6-5 with TRBJ2-7; TRBD1 aligns across 8 bases. Trimming cost V 4 bases and J 7 bases; bases outside gene matches: 6. This CDR3 is 13 amino acids long. Germline CDR1 MNHEY, CDR2 SVGAGI. The DNA for the CDR3 is TGTGCCAGCAGTTCGACAGGGGCGAGGGAGCAGTACTTC. It encodes CASSSTGAREQYF.

This clonotype was seen only once. The chain recombines TRBV21-1 with TRBJ2-1; the table assigns TRBD2, which was not confirmed against the DNA. TRBV21-1 is termed a pseudogene. CDR3 length: 17 residues. This chain's CDR3 is CASSKRPGTYSYNEQFF. The CDR3 DNA follows: TGTGCCAGCAGCAAGCGCCCAGGGACTTACTCCTACAATGAGCAGTTCTTC.

This clonotype was recorded only once. V is TRBV2 and J is TRBJ2-6, with a tentative D call TRBD2 (6 bases). Trimming shortened V by 8 bases and J by 0 bases, and 14 bases separated the two germline ends. The CDR3 is 16 amino acids. Looked up from germline, CDR1 is SNHLY and CDR2 is FYNNEI. CDR3 region: CASSQGLLSGANVLTF. Here the CDR3 DNA reads TGTGCCAGCTCGCAGGGACTCCTCTCTGGGGCCAACGTCCTGACTTTC.

This clonotype has only a few counts. The chain recombines TRBV20-1 with TRBJ2-1; perhaps TRBD2 as D (5 bases). The V and J ends lost 3 bases and 3 bases respectively, with 12 bases between them. Germline V gene sequence: CDR1 DFQATT, CDR2 SNEGSKA (reference sequence). The CDR3 runs to 14 residues. As DNA, the CDR3 is TGCAGTGCTAGGCCCCCTAGCAGCTACAATGAGCAGTTCTTC. This encodes CSARPPSSYNEQFF.

This clonotype was seen only a few times. J is TRBJ1-2 and V is TRBV6-1; 10 nucleotides agree with TRBD1. V gave up 4 bases and J gave up 5 bases; unmatched junction bases: 7. The CDR3 has 15 amino acids. Germline V gene lookup returns CDR1 MNHNS and CDR2 SASEGT. CDR3 protein: CASSATGTGVYGYTF. In DNA form, the CDR3 reads TGTGCCAGCAGTGCAACCGGGACAGGGGTTTATGGCTACACCTTC.

This clonotype showed up many times. The gene calls are TRBV5-1 and TRBJ2-2; 9 nucleotides agree with TRBD2. The CDR3 contains 15 residues. The ends lost 3 bases at V and 5 bases at J; junction bases unmatched: 5. Looked up from germline, CDR1 is SGHRS and CDR2 is YFSETQ. CDR3: CASSSGLAETGELFF. The CDR3 nucleotides read TGCGCCAGCAGCTCGGGACTAGCAGAAACCGGGGAGCTGTTTTTT.

V gene TRBV12-3 or TRBV12-4 combines with J gene TRBJ2-3; 8 bases are shared with TRBD2. V lost 3 bases, J lost 15 bases, and 11 bases stayed unmatched. The CDR3 has 13 residues. In DNA, the CDR3 is TGTGCCAGCAGTTTCGGGGGGGGAGGGTCCGCATATTTT. Translated, it gives CASSFGGGGSAYF.

This clonotype was observed a handful of times. Germline is not matched at one junction end, which may reflect a read error. V is TRBV7-8 and J is TRBJ2-3, with 12 bases matching TRBD1. CDR3 length: 15 amino acids. In germline, CDR1 is SGHVS, CDR2 FQNEAQ. Here the CDR3 reads CASSVGTGGTDTQYF. As DNA, the CDR3 is TGTGCCAGCAGCGTCGGGACAGGGGGCACGGATACGCAGTATTTT. The whole variable domain, remainder taken from reference TRBV7-8 and TRBJ2-3, is GAGVSQSPRYKVAKRGQDVALRCDPISGHVSLFWYQQALGQGPEFLTYFQNEAQLDKSGLPSDRFFAERPEGSVSTLKIQRTQQEDSAVYLCASSVGTGGTDTQYFGPGTRLTVL.

This clonotype was detected a few times. The genes are TRBV3-1 and TRBJ1-2; D gene unclear. This CDR3 spans 13 amino acids. Trimming shortened V by 1 base and J by 7 bases, and 10 bases separated the two germline ends. The V gene's germline CDR1 is LGHDT and CDR2 YNNKEL (reference sequence). DNA for the CDR3: TGTGCCAGCAGCCAAGGGGCGAAGGTTGGCTACACCTTC. Its translation: CASSQGAKVGYTF.

CDR3 residues: CASSVAAGTSTGELFF. The CDR3 DNA reads TGTGCCAGCAGCGTAGCGGCGGGTACGTCGACCGGGGAGCTGTTTTTT. The rearrangement joins TRBV9 to TRBJ2-2; perhaps TRBD2 as D (5 bases). The V and J ends lost 0 bases and 5 bases respectively, with 14 bases between them. The CDR3 consists of 16 residues. Germline CDR1 reads SGDLS; CDR2 reads YYNGEE.

This rearrangement joins TRBV12-3 or TRBV12-4 to TRBJ1-1; a possible D gene is TRBD1 (5 bases). The CDR3 has 13 amino acids. V was trimmed by 6 bases and J by 7 bases, leaving 15 bases between them. This CDR3 is CASRFAGGGEAFF. CDR3 DNA: TGTGCCAGCAGGTTCGCCGGCGGGGGTGAAGCTTTCTTT.

This clonotype was seen many times. This sequence joins TRBV12-3 or TRBV12-4 and TRBJ2-5, with 7 bases that match TRBD2. CDR3 length equals 14 residues. With V trimmed by 5 bases and J by 4 bases, 7 bases remained unmatched. DNA for the CDR3: TGTGCCAGCAGTCCGTTGGGGGGGGGAGAGACCCAGTACTTC. It translates to CASSPLGGGETQYF.

About this clonotype itself: One base away lies a much larger clone, so this may be a sequencing read error. This chain uses TRBV3-1 with TRBJ1-3; TRBD1 is a possible D gene (5 bases). CDR1 and CDR2 from the germline V gene are LGHDT and YNNKEL (reference sequence). The CDR3 covers 14 residues. CDR3 DNA: TGTGCCAGCAGCTGGCGAGGGGACGGAAACACCAAATATTTT. It codes for CASSWRGDGNTKYF. The variable domain in full, completed from reference TRBV3-1 and TRBJ1-3, reads DTAVSQTPKYLVTQMGNDKSIKCEQNLGHDTMYWYKQDSKKFLKIMFSYNNKELIINETVPNRFSPKSPDKAHLNLHINSLELGDSAVYFCASSWRGDGNTKYFGEGSWLTVV.

This clonotype was found a few times. The V and J genes are TRBV6-5 and TRBJ1-1, with a possible D match to TRBD1 (5 bases). The length of the CDR3 is 14 residues. CDR1 MNHEY and CDR2 SVGAGI come from the germline V gene. Between the trimmed V and J ends, which lost 2 bases and 5 bases, there was a span of 12 bases. The CDR3 sequence is CASSYRGEGTEAFF. CDR3 coding DNA: TGTGCCAGCAGTTACCGCGGGGAGGGGACTGAAGCTTTCTTT.

This clonotype has just a few counts. This chain links TRBV7-9 with TRBJ2-7; D remains unclear. The germline V and J ends were trimmed by 7 bases and 2 bases, with 15 bases remaining between them. This CDR3 contains 14 residues. Germline V CDR1 and CDR2: SEHNR, FQNEAQ (reference sequence). CDR3 DNA: TGTGCCAGCAACTTGGGCGGTAAGACCTACGAGCAGTACTTC. Its protein is CASNLGGKTYEQYF.

The chain combines TRBV5-1 with TRBJ2-7; the match to TRBD2 covers 7 bases. The germline V gene has CDR1 SGHRS and CDR2 YFSETQ. V lost 8 bases, J lost 2 bases, and 4 bases stayed unmatched. The CDR3 contains 12 residues. Here the CDR3 reads CARERGPYEQYV. CDR3 DNA: TGCGCCAGGGAGCGGGGCCCCTACGAGCAGTACGTC.

This clonotype was picked up a small number of times. The V call is TRBV10-3, the J call TRBJ1-5, with a possible D match to TRBD1 (6 bases). Per the germline V gene, CDR1 is ENHRY and CDR2 is SYGVKD. This CDR3 is 14 amino acids long. V lost 4 bases and J lost 4, with 11 bases in between. This CDR3 reads CAISAQGPNQPQHF. CDR3 DNA: TGTGCCATCAGTGCCCAGGGGCCAAATCAGCCCCAGCATTTT.

In its sample, this clonotype was seen many times. This chain connects TRBV24-1 to TRBJ1-2, with 9 positions matching TRBD1. This CDR3 is 13 amino acids long. Looked up from germline, CDR1 is KGHDR and CDR2 is SFDVKD. The trim removed 5 bases at V and 8 bases at J, leaving 5 bases unmatched. The CDR3, as DNA: TGTGCCACCAGTGCGGGACAGGGTGGCGGCTACACCTTC. Amino acids: CATSAGQGGGYTF.

In its sample, this clonotype was seen a few times. This chain joins TRBV5-1 and TRBJ2-1; 11 nucleotides align to TRBD2. The CDR3 loop spans 15 amino acids. The V and J ends lost 2 bases and 6 bases, in that order; junction bases with no gene match: 4. CDR1 is SGHRS and CDR2 is YFSETQ in the germline V gene. Here the CDR3 reads CASSFVAGGPNEQFF. CDR3 DNA: TGCGCCAGCAGCTTTGTAGCGGGAGGGCCCAATGAGCAGTTCTTC. Full variable domain (missing parts from reference TRBV5-1 and TRBJ2-1): KAGVTQTPRYLIKTRGQQVTLSCSPISGHRSVSWYQQTPGQGLQFLFEYFSETQRNKGNFPGRFSGRQFSNSRSEMNVSTLELGDSALYLCASSFVAGGPNEQFFGPGTRLTVL.

This chain connects TRBV6-2 or TRBV6-3 to TRBJ1-5, with a tentative D call TRBD1 (5 bases). CDR1 is MNHEY, CDR2 SVGEGT, per germline. There are 13 residues in the CDR3. Deletions cut 2 bases from V and 5 bases from J, with 7 bases between. This chain's CDR3 is CASSYQGYQPQHF. CDR3 in DNA: TGTGCCAGCAGTTACCAGGGTTATCAGCCCCAGCATTTT.

This clonotype has at least ten counts. CDR3 region: CASRSLWSSYEQYF. The CDR3, as DNA: TGTGCCAGCAGATCCCTATGGAGCTCCTACGAGCAGTACTTC. The chain is built from TRBV28 and TRBJ2-7; D is undetermined. V lost 6 bases and J 0 bases, leaving 12 bases between the germline ends. Germline CDR1 and CDR2: MDHEN and SYDVKM. The CDR3 length is 14 residues.